This TCR beta chain derives from a study of blood T cells in healthy people across ages. Study-level results: Estimated diversity that came from one million T cells was considered an underestimate.

Through a sample-barcoded 5' primer and a J-beta primer mix, a second PCR was run for roughly 6 to 11 cycles. TCRdb processed the 5' RACE reads anew with MiXCR; each CDR3 protein has one entry. In the table there are 750,000 to 1,000,000 distinct CDR3 sequences, 25% to 30% of which are singletons. This clonotype was seen more than once but under ten times. Antigen unknown. V gave up 5 bases and J gave up 9 bases; unmatched junction bases: 13. CDR1 is SGHTA, CDR2 FQGNSA, per germline. The CDR3 runs to 15 residues. The same sample was also studied in work on T cells of mothers and their children.

The source material was blood. This rearrangement joins TRBV7-2 to TRBJ2-3; 8 bases map to TRBD2. The clonotype originates from a woman aged 40 to 50 in good health. The CDR3 here is CASSGAGTRVDTQYF. The CDR3 coding sequence is TGTGCCAGCAGCGGAGCCGGGACTAGAGTGGACACGCAGTATTTT.